A selection of T cell receptor beta chains follows, all from one sample in a study of long-term antiretroviral therapy in people with HIV. Only in-frame clones appear in the TCRdb table, and some are missing; sequencing was by immunoSEQ multiplex PCR. This table has 15,000 to 25,000 clones, 90% appearing once. Here the sequenced sample was unsorted PBMCs, taken approximately 4.4 years before starting antiretroviral therapy. The receptors stem from a woman aged 25 to 39 with HIV. Each CDR3 is given with its conserved first and last residue. The order of the fields is V gene, D gene, J gene, clone size, CDR3 DNA, CDR3 protein. The D gene is left open where the match is weak. A row's size may be missing; if present it is once, few, many or a size class.

TRBV7-3	TRBD1	TRBJ1-1	NA	TGTGCCAGCAGGATGCCGGGACAGGGAGACACTGAAGCTTTCTTT	CASRMPGQGDTEAFF
TRBV9	TRBD1	TRBJ1-2	NA	TGTGCCAGCGCGACCATTGGGACAGATCGATATGGCTACACCTTC	CASATIGTDRYGYTF
TRBV12-2	NA	TRBJ1-2	NA	TGTGCAAGTCGCTCACAACCACAGGGAGGGGGACGGGGCTACACCTTC	CASRSQPQGGGRGYTF
TRBV6-1	NA	TRBJ1-2	NA	TGTGCCAGCGGGGCCCTCTATGGCTACACCTTC	CASGALYGYTF
TRBV29-1	TRBD1	TRBJ1-1	NA	TGCAGCGTGGGACAGTCGAACACTGAAGCTTTCTTT	CSVGQSNTEAFF
TRBV4-1	TRBD1	TRBJ1-6	NA	TGCGCCAGCAGCCAAGAGAAACAGGGGATATCACCCCTCCACTTT	CASSQEKQGISPLHF
TRBV4-3	TRBD1	TRBJ1-2	NA	TGCGCCAGCAGCCAGAGGGACAGGGGCAACTATGGCTACACCTTC	CASSQRDRGNYGYTF
TRBV6-5	NA	TRBJ1-1	NA	TGTGCCAGCAGTTACAACAGGGAAGTATCCACTGAAGCTTTCTTT	CASSYNREVSTEAFF
TRBV4-1	NA	TRBJ2-4	NA	TGCGCCAGCAGCCAACCCGGACAGAGTCGGCCCAAAAACATTCAGTACTTC	CASSQPGQSRPKNIQYF
TRBV29-1	TRBD2	TRBJ2-3	NA	TGCAGCGTTGTACTAGCGGGGTACCTCTTCACAGATACGCAGTATTTT	CSVVLAGYLFTDTQYF
TRBV29-1	NA	TRBJ2-1	NA	TGCAGCGTCCCGGGTCTAGGCGCCTACAATGAGCAGTTCTTC	CSVPGLGAYNEQFF
TRBV5-6	TRBD1	TRBJ1-1	NA	TGTGCCAGCAGCTTGGCGGGACAGAGTAACACTGAAGCTTTCTTT	CASSLAGQSNTEAFF
TRBV9	TRBD1	TRBJ1-1	NA	TGTGCCAGCAGCTTCGCCGGGACAGGGAACACTGAAGCTTTCTTT	CASSFAGTGNTEAFF
TRBV25-1	TRBD2	TRBJ2-7	once	TGTGCCACGAGGAGTAGCGGGGGGACCTACGAGCAGTACTTC	CATRSSGGTYEQYF
TRBV9	TRBD1	TRBJ1-1	NA	TGTGCCAGCAGCGTAGGACAGGGGGAGCCTGAAGCTTTCTTT	CASSVGQGEPEAFF
TRBV2	NA	TRBJ2-1	NA	TGTGCCAGCAGTGGTGGTCAGTTTAACTTATTCTCCTACAATGAGCAGTTCTTC	CASSGGQFNLFSYNEQFF
TRBV5-8	NA	TRBJ1-2	once	TGTGCCAGCAGCCTCTGGACAGAATCTAACTATGGCTACACCTTC	CASSLWTESNYGYTF
TRBV18	NA	TRBJ2-5	NA	TGTGCCAGCTCACGAAGGATGGCGGAAAGGGAAGAGACCCAGTACTTC	CASSRRMAEREETQYF
TRBV2	TRBD1	TRBJ1-4	NA	TGTGCCAGCAAGGACAGGGCTGAAAAACTGTTTTTT	CASKDRAEKLFF
TRBV10-2	TRBD1	TRBJ2-3	NA	TGCGCCAGCACCCCGGGACAGGGAGGCACAGATACGCAGTATTTT	CASTPGQGGTDTQYF
TRBV9	TRBD1	TRBJ2-2	NA	TGTGCCAGCAGCTCCTCGGGACAGGGGTGGACCGGGGAGCTGTTTTTT	CASSSSGQGWTGELFF
TRBV2	TRBD1	TRBJ2-5	few	TGTGCCAGCAGTGAAAGGGGGCCCCAAGAGACCCAGTACTTC	CASSERGPQETQYF
TRBV7-8	NA	TRBJ1-1	NA	TGTGCCAGCAGCCCCAGAGGTGGGTCGGAAGCTTTCTTT	CASSPRGGSEAFF
TRBV19	NA	TRBJ2-1	NA	TGTGCCAGTAGTATAGTGCAAAACAATGAGCAGTTCTTC	CASSIVQNNEQFF
TRBV27	TRBD1	TRBJ1-4	NA	TGTGCCAGCAGTTTATGGGGGACAGAGGGTAATGAAAAACTGTTTTTT	CASSLWGTEGNEKLFF
TRBV2	NA	TRBJ2-1	NA	TGTGCCAGCAGTGAACTAGGAGGGAGTAAGCGCAATGAGCAGTTCTTC	CASSELGGSKRNEQFF
TRBV5-4	NA	TRBJ2-3	NA	TGTGCCAGCAGCTTGAATCGGGACCGACGCACAGATACGCAGTATTTT	CASSLNRDRRTDTQYF
TRBV7-2	NA	TRBJ2-1	NA	TGTGCCAGCAGCCTCCCGGGGGGCGGGGGTGAGCAGTTCTTC	CASSLPGGGGEQFF
TRBV7-2	NA	TRBJ2-5	once	TGTGCCAGCAGCCGGAGCCTACAAGAGACCCAGTACTTC	CASSRSLQETQYF
TRBV18	NA	TRBJ2-7	NA	TGTGCCAGCTCACCATCTCCAAGCAACTACGAGCAGTACTTC	CASSPSPSNYEQYF
TRBV27	NA	TRBJ1-1	NA	TGTGCCAGCAGTTTCCGGGAGAACACTGAAGCTTTCTTT	CASSFRENTEAFF
TRBV7-2	NA	TRBJ1-2	once	TGTGCCAGCAGCTTAGGGGGACTGTTTAACTATGGCTACACCTTC	CASSLGGLFNYGYTF